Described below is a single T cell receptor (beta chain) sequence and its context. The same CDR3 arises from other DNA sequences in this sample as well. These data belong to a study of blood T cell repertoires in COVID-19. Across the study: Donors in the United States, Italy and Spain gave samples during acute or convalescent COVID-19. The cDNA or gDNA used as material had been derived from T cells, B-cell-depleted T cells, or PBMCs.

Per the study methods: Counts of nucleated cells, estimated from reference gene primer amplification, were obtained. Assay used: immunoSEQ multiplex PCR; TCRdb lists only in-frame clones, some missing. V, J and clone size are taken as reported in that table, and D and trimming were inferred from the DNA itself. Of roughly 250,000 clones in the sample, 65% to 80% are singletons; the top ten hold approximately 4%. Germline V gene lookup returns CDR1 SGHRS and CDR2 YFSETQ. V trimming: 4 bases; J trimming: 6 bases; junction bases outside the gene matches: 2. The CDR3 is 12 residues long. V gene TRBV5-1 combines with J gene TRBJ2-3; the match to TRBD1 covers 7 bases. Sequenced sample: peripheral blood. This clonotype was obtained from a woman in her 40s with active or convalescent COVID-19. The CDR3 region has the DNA TGCGCCAGCAGCGCACAGGGGGATACGCAGTATTTT. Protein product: CASSAQGDTQYF.